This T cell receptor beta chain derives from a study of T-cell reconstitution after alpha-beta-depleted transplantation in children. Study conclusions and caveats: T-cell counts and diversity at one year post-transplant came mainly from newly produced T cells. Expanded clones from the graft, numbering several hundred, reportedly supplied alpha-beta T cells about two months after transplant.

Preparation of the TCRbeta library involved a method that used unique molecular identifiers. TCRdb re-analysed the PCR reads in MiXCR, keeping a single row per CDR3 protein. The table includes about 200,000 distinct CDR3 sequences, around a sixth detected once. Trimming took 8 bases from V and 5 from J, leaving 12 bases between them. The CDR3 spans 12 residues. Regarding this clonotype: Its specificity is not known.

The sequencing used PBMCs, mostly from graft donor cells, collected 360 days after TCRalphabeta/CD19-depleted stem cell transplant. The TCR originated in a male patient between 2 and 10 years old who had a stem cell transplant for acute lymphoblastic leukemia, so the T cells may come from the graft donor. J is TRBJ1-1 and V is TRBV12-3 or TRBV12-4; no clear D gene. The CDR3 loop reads CASGIRRTEAFF. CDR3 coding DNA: TGTGCCAGCGGGATTAGGCGGACTGAAGCTTTCTTT.